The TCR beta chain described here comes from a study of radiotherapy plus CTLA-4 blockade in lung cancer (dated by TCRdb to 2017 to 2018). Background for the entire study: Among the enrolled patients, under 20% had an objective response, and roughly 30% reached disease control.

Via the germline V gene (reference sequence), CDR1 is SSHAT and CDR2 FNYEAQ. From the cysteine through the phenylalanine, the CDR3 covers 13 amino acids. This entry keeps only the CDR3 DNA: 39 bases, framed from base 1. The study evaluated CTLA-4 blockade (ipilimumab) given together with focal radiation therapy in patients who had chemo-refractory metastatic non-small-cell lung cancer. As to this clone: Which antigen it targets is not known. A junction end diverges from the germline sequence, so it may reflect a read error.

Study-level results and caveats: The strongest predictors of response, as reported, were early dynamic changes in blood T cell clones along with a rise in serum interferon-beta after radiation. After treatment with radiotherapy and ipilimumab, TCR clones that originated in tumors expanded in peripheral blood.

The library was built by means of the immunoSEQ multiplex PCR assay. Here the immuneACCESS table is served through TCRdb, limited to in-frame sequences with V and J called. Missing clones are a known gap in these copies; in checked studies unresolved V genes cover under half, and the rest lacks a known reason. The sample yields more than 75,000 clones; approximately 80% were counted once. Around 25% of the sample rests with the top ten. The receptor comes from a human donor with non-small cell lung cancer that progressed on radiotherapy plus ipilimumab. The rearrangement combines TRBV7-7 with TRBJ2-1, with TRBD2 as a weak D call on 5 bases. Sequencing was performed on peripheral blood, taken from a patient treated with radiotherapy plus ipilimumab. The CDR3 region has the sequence CASSLGVWNEQFF. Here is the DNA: TGTGCTAGCAGCTTGGGAGTGTGGAATGAGCAGTTCTTC.